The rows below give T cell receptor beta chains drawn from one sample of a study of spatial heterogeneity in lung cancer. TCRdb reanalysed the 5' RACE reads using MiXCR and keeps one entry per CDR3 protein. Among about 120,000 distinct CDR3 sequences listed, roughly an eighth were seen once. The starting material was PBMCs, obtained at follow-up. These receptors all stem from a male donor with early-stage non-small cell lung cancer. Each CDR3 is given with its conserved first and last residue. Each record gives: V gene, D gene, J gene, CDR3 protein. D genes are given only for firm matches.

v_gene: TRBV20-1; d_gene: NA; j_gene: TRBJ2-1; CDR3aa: CSWTPSPHEQFF
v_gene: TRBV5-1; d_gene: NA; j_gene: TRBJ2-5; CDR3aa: CASSPAGQAGETQYF
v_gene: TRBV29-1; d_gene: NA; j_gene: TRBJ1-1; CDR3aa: CSVLLTEMNTEAFF
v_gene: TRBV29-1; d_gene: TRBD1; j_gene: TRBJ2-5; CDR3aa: CSGITTGIETQYF
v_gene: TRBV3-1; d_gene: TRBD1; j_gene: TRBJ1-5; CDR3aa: CASSQGTGLGNQPQHF
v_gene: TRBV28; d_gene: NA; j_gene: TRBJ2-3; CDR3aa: CASSLVGPTQYF
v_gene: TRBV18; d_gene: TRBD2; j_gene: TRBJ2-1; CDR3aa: CASSPSLAGAYNEQFF
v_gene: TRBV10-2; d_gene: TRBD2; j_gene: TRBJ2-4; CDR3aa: CASSESRGLVIAKNIQYF
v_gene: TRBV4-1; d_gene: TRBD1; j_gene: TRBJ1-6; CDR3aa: CASSQQHRGGSPLHF
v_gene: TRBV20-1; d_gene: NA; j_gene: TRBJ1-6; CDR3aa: CSASEDKNSPLHF
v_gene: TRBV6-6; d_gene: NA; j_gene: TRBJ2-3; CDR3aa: CASVKNTDTQYF
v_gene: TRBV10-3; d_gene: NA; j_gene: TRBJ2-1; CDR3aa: CAISESQLEQFF
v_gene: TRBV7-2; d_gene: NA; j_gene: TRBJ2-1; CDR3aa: CASSLMLASYNEQFF
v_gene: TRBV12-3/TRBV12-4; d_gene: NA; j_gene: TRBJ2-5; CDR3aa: CASSSGSRGTQYF
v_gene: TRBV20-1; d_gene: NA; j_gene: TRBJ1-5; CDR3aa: CSIQTQGRDQPQHF
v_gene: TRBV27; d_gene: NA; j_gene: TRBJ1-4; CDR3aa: CASSFDTRGELFF
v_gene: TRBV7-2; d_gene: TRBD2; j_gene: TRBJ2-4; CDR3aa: CASSLASGGPKNIQYF
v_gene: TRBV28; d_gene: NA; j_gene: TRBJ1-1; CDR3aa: CASSLLGTFEAFF
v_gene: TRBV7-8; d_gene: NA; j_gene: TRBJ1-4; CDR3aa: CASSVSGTTLKLFF
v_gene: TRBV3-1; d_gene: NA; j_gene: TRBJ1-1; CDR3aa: CASSQRGRGNTEAFF
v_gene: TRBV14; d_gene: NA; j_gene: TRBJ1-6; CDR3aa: CASSQLNRNSPLHF
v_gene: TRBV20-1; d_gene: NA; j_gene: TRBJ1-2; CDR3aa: CSARGPNYGYTF
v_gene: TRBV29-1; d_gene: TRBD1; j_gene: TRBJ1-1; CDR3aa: CSVFRDRGRINTEAFF
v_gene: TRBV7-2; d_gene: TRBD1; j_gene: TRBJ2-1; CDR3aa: CASSWDSGYNEQFF
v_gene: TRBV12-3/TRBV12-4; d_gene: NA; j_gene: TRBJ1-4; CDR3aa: CASSPHPSGGTNEKLFF
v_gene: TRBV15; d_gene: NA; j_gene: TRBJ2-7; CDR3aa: CATSRPGGHYEQYF
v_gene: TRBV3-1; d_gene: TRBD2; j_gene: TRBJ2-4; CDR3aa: CASSQGGAGAKNIQYF
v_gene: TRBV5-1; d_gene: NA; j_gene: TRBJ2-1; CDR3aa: CASSLIGTSNEQFF
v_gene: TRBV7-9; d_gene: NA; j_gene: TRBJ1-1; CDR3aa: CASSFRGEGEAFF
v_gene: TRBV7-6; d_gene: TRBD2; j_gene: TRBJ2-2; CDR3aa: CASSLNERGGAGELFF
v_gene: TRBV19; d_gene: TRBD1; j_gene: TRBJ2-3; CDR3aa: CASSKTGGDTDTQYF
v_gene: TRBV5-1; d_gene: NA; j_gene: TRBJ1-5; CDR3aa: CASSLGPSSNQPQHF
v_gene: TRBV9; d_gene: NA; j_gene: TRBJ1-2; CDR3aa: CASSPTVDYGYTF
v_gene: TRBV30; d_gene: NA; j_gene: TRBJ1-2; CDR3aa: CAWSLTAYGYTF
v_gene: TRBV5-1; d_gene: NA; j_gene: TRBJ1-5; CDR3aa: CASSLDGGRGQPQHF
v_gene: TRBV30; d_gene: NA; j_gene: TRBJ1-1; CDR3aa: CAWGPQGSNTEAFF
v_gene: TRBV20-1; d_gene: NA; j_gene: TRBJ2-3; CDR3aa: CSARSLSNWYTDTQYF
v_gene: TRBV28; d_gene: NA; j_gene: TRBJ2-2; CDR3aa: CASSSHMGGELFF
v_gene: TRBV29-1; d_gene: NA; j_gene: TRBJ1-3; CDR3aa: CSVAPGASGNTIYF
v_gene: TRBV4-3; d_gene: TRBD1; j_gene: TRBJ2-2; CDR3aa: CASSPGQGFPGELFF
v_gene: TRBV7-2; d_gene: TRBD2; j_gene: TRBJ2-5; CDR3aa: CASSLAGLAGETQYF
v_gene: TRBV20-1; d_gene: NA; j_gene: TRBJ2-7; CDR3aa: CSAQGSYEQYF